Listed below are T cell receptor beta chains from one sample, sequenced in a study of T cells in Graves' hyperthyroidism and ophthalmopathy. TCRdb passed the multiplex PCR reads through MiXCR, listing each CDR3 protein once. The sample lists 500,000 to 750,000 distinct CDR3 sequences, approximately 14% occurring once. The sample was blood. The receptors originated from a woman between 18 and 30 years old with Graves' ophthalmopathy. Each CDR3 is given with its conserved first and last residue. Each record gives: clone size, D gene, V gene, J gene, CDR3 protein, CDR3 DNA. The D gene is left open where the match is weak. Only part of the rows carry a size: once, few, many, or a class if the clone is expanded.

.	.	TRBV19	TRBJ2-7	CASSIVFGAVYEQYF	TGTGCCAGTAGTATAGTTTTTGGGGCTGTCTACGAGCAGTACTTC
few	.	TRBV13	TRBJ2-1	CASSLQEWKKYNEQFF	TGTGCCAGCAGCTTACAGGAGTGGAAAAAGTACAATGAGCAGTTCTTC
many	.	TRBV6-5	TRBJ2-7	CASSYRPAGMGEQYF	TGTGCCAGCAGTTACAGGCCAGCAGGGATGGGTGAGCAGTACTTC
many	TRBD1	TRBV19	TRBJ2-7	CASSSTGALNYEQYF	TGTGCCAGTAGTTCCACAGGGGCCCTCAACTACGAGCAGTACTTC
few	.	TRBV15	TRBJ1-2	CATSQSGYGYTF	TGTGCCACCAGCCAGTCTGGCTATGGCTACACCTTC
many	.	TRBV24-1	TRBJ2-2	CATSRGQNTGELFF	TGTGCCACCAGTAGGGGTCAGAACACCGGGGAGCTGTTTTTT
.	.	TRBV2	TRBJ2-7	CASKVVGERAYEQYF	TGTGCCAGCAAGGTTGTTGGGGAGAGAGCGTACGAGCAGTACTTC
.	TRBD2	TRBV12-5	TRBJ2-1	CASGLATSGRGNEQFF	TGTGCTAGTGGTTTGGCCACTAGCGGGAGAGGGAATGAGCAGTTCTTC
many	.	TRBV11-3	TRBJ1-1	CASSFWPTNTEAFF	TGTGCCAGCAGCTTCTGGCCTACAAACACTGAAGCTTTCTTT
many	.	TRBV5-6	TRBJ2-5	CASSPVGGTQETQYF	TGTGCCAGCAGTCCGGTCGGGGGGACACAAGAGACCCAGTACTTC
many	TRBD2	TRBV7-9	TRBJ2-1	CASSYLRPGRTSATYNEQFF	TGTGCCAGCAGCTACCTAAGACCCGGCCGGACTAGCGCTACCTACAATGAGCAGTTCTTC
many	TRBD1	TRBV7-9	TRBJ1-1	CASRYRGTFLNTEAFF	TGTGCCAGCAGATACAGGGGAACTTTTTTAAACACTGAAGCTTTCTTT
many	TRBD1	TRBV30	TRBJ1-1	CAWTLGQGNTEAFF	TGTGCCTGGACCCTCGGACAGGGGAACACTGAAGCTTTCTTT
few	TRBD2	TRBV7-3	TRBJ2-2	CASSPETSGSDTGELFF	TGTGCCAGCAGCCCAGAGACTAGCGGGAGCGACACCGGGGAGCTGTTTTTT
many	TRBD1	TRBV7-9	TRBJ2-3	CASSLAGTDTDTQYF	TGTGCCAGCAGCTTAGCCGGGACAGACACAGATACGCAGTATTTT
.	.	TRBV11-1	TRBJ1-2	CASSLGVPVGGYTF	TGTGCCAGCAGCTTAGGGGTGCCAGTGGGTGGCTACACCTTC
few	TRBD2	TRBV20-1	TRBJ2-7	CSASPGLAREQYF	TGCAGTGCTAGCCCCGGACTAGCGCGCGAGCAGTACTTC
many	.	TRBV7-9	TRBJ2-3	CAGRRTGDTQYF	TGTGCCGGGCGGAGGACGGGAGATACGCAGTATTTT
many	.	TRBV10-3	TRBJ1-2	CAISGRGGYGYTF	TGTGCCATCAGTGGCAGGGGTGGCTATGGCTACACCTTC
many	.	TRBV7-8	TRBJ2-1	CASSPATISSYNEQFF	TGTGCCAGCAGCCCCGCTACAATAAGCTCCTACAATGAGCAGTTCTTC
many	.	TRBV27	TRBJ1-1	CASSFHKTGEAFF	TGTGCCAGCAGTTTCCACAAGACAGGTGAAGCTTTCTTT
many	.	TRBV5-1	TRBJ1-3	CASSPGTLASGNTIYF	TGCGCCAGCAGCCCGGGGACACTGGCTTCTGGAAACACCATATATTTT
many	.	TRBV12-3/TRBV12-4	TRBJ1-2	CASSFGVGGTYGYTF	TGTGCCAGCAGTTTCGGGGTTGGGGGGACCTATGGCTACACCTTC
many	TRBD2	TRBV24-1	TRBJ2-1	CATSDPPAGDNEQFF	TGTGCCACCAGTGATCCCCCAGCGGGGGACAATGAGCAGTTCTTC
many	.	TRBV20-1	TRBJ2-1	CSARSASAQSYNEQFF	TGCAGTGCTAGGAGCGCTAGCGCACAATCCTACAATGAGCAGTTCTTC
.	TRBD2	TRBV20-1	TRBJ2-3	CSARDGSRGEVRDTQYF	TGCAGTGCTAGGGACGGGTCCCGGGGGGAGGTGAGAGATACGCAGTATTTT
few	.	TRBV29-1	TRBJ2-6	CSVRWLNVLTF	TGCAGCGTTCGCTGGCTCAACGTCCTGACTTTC
.	.	TRBV4-3	TRBJ2-1	CASSQDSIAGHYNEQFF	TGCGCCAGCAGCCAAGATAGCATTGCGGGGCACTACAATGAGCAGTTCTTC
many	TRBD2	TRBV9	TRBJ2-1	CASSLKETSYEQFF	TGTGCCAGCAGCCTGAAGGAGACTAGCTATGAGCAGTTCTTC
.	TRBD1	TRBV7-9	TRBJ2-1	CASSLAGQFLGQFF	TGTGCCAGCAGCTTAGCGGGACAGTTCCTGGGGCAGTTCTTC
.	TRBD1	TRBV27	TRBJ2-5	CANRQGVGQETQYF	TGTGCCAACAGACAGGGTGTAGGTCAAGAGACCCAGTACTTC
.	.	TRBV5-1	TRBJ1-6	CASSRGVSENSPLHF	TGCGCCAGCAGTAGAGGGGTTTCGGAGAATTCACCCCTCCACTTT
.	.	TRBV6-2/TRBV6-3	TRBJ2-7	CASSSRLGEQYF	TGTGCCAGCAGTTCACGTCTGGGAGAGCAGTACTTC
few	.	TRBV19	TRBJ2-2	CASSPGTGRWGGTGELFF	TGTGCCAGTAGTCCCGGGACAGGTCGATGGGGGGGCACCGGGGAGCTGTTTTTT
many	TRBD1	TRBV2	TRBJ2-7	CASSFKTGESYEQYF	TGTGCCAGCAGCTTTAAGACAGGGGAATCCTACGAGCAGTACTTC
many	TRBD1	TRBV7-2	TRBJ2-5	CASSLTGGVETQYF	TGTGCCAGCAGTTTAACAGGGGGCGTAGAGACCCAGTACTTC
many	.	TRBV2	TRBJ1-1	CASRPANTEAFF	TGTGCCAGCAGGCCAGCGAACACTGAAGCTTTCTTT
many	TRBD1	TRBV20-1	TRBJ1-4	CSAEPGQTFLDGKLFF	TGCAGTGCTGAACCGGGACAGACTTTTCTTGATGGAAAACTGTTTTTT
.	TRBD1	TRBV6-2/TRBV6-3	TRBJ2-1	CASSSEGAGRNERFF	TGTGCCAGCAGTTCCGAGGGGGCCGGAAGGAATGAGCGGTTCTTC
.	.	TRBV4-1	TRBJ2-5	CASSRRQGAGQETQYF	TGCGCCAGCAGCCGCAGACAGGGAGCGGGCCAAGAGACCCAGTACTTC
few	.	TRBV19	TRBJ1-1	CASSRRTGLNTEAFF	TGTGCCAGTAGTAGGCGAACAGGATTGAACACTGAAGCTTTCTTT
.	.	TRBV28	TRBJ2-1	CASSFTSEQFF	TGTGCCAGCAGTTTTACGAGTGAGCAGTTCTTC
many	TRBD1	TRBV24-1	TRBJ1-2	CATGTGSYGYTF	TGTGCCACCGGGACAGGGTCCTATGGCTACACCTTC
.	.	TRBV2	TRBJ1-5	CASSTARGDQPQHF	TGTGCCAGTTCAACCGCGAGGGGCGATCAGCCCCAGCATTTT
many	.	TRBV12-3/TRBV12-4	TRBJ1-1	CASSPLGGRGVEAFF	TGTGCCAGCAGTCCCCTCGGGGGACGAGGCGTTGAAGCTTTCTTT
many	TRBD1	TRBV7-8	TRBJ2-7	CASSSRDRDNYEQYF	TGTGCCAGCAGCTCCCGGGACAGGGATAACTACGAGCAGTACTTC